A single sample is the source of the 5 T cell receptor beta chains below, sequenced in a study of vaccination effects on CD4 cells after COVID-19. Clones were sequenced by immunoSEQ multiplex PCR, and TCRdb holds only the in-frame ones, with some missing. The table includes about 24,000 clones, roughly 80% detected once. Their target antigens are unknown. CD4+ T cells specific for antigen were expanded with viral peptide pools by the ViraFEST assay before sequencing. Subsequent to a culture period of under twelve days, CD4+ T cells were isolated. Participants received two doses of either the BNT162b2 or mRNA-1273 vaccine. The specimen comprised CD4+ T cells from PBMCs cultured with HCoV-NL63 spike peptides, sampled after COVID-19 vaccination. Receptors were obtained from a human donor who received a COVID-19 vaccine.

The chain carries TRBV5-1 and TRBJ1-1, with D possibly TRBD1 on 5 matching bases. CDR1 SGHRS and CDR2 YFSETQ come from the germline V gene. The ends were cut back, 0 bases at V and 4 bases at J, with 10 bases in the middle. This CDR3 has 14 amino acids. This chain's CDR3 is CASSLARGGTEAFF. CDR3 bases: TGCGCCAGCAGCTTGGCAAGGGGCGGCACTGAAGCTTTCTTT.

This chain joins TRBV20-1 and TRBJ1-1; D not certain. Germline-derived CDR1 and CDR2 are DFQATT and SNEGSKA (reference sequence). The CDR3 has 11 amino acids. Trimming shortened V by 2 bases and J by 3 bases, and 4 bases separated the two germline ends. Here the CDR3 reads CSARKDTEAFF. CDR3 bases: TGCAGTGCTAGAAAGGACACTGAAGCTTTCTTT.

V and J are TRBV29-1 and TRBJ1-3; D is possibly TRBD1 (5 bases). The CDR3 sequence is 16 residues long. Germline V gene lookup returns CDR1 SQVTM and CDR2 ANQGSEA. The V and J ends lost 4 bases and 4 bases respectively, with 20 bases between them. For the CDR3, the DNA is TGCAGCGTTGTCTATCAGGGAGAGGGGAAGGGAAACACCATATATTTT. Translated: CSVVYQGEGKGNTIYF. Based on the CDR3 plus reference TRBV29-1 and TRBJ1-3, the full variable domain is SAVISQKPSRDICQRGTSLTIQCQVDSQVTMMFWYRQQPGQSLTLIATANQGSEATYESGFVIDKFPISRPNLTFSTLTVSNMSPEDSSIYLCSVVYQGEGKGNTIYFGEGSWLTVV.

This rearrangement joins TRBV28 to TRBJ2-3; a weak D match, TRBD2 (5 bases). The CDR3 extends over 13 amino acids. V was clipped by 6 bases and J by 0 bases, with 7 bases between them. CDR1 and CDR2 from the germline V gene are MDHEN and SYDVKM. The CDR3 sequence: CASSRTSTDTQYF. CDR3 sequence (DNA): TGTGCCAGCAGCAGGACTAGCACAGATACGCAGTATTTT.

The V call is TRBV2, the J call TRBJ2-7; 10 nucleotides agree with TRBD2. The ends lost 6 bases at V and 3 bases at J; junction bases unmatched: 14. The CDR3 loop spans 17 amino acids. CDR1 is SNHLY and CDR2 is FYNNEI in the germline V gene. The CDR3, as DNA: TGTGCCAGCAGCCACGCCTATGGGACTAGCGATTACTACGAGCAGTACTTC. Protein: CASSHAYGTSDYYEQYF.